A single sample is the source of the 28 T cell receptor beta chains below, sequenced in a study of early T cells in non-severe SARS-CoV-2 infection. TCRdb reprocessed the 5' RACE reads with MiXCR, giving one entry per CDR3 protein. The sample carries approximately 52,000 distinct CDR3 sequences, about 16% recorded once. The sample was whole blood, taken at baseline. These receptor sequences come from an adult who was a healthcare worker with PCR-confirmed SARS-CoV-2 infection or an uninfected control (not recorded which).

This clonotype came up many times. The chain combines TRBV28 with TRBJ2-1, with D perhaps matching TRBD1 (5 bases). There are 14 residues in the CDR3. The germline gives CDR1 MDHEN, CDR2 SYDVKM. Between the trimmed V and J ends, which lost 3 bases and 10 bases, there was a span of 16 bases. The CDR3 region is CASSFIDSQWEQFF. CDR3 coding DNA: TGTGCCAGCAGTTTCATAGACAGTCAATGGGAGCAGTTCTTC. Full variable domain (outside the CDR3, taken from reference TRBV28 and TRBJ2-1): DVKVTQSSRYLVKRTGEKVFLECVQDMDHENMFWYRQDPGLGLRLIYFSYDVKMKEKGDIPEGYSVSREKKERFSLILESASTNQTSMYLCASSFIDSQWEQFFGPGTRLTVL.

The chain employs TRBV5-6 and TRBJ2-4; D is undetermined. This CDR3 spans 15 amino acids. Trimming stripped 5 bases from V and 0 bases from J, with 12 bases between. Germline assignment: CDR1 SGHDT and CDR2 YYEEEE. CDR3 sequence (DNA): TGTGCCAGCAGTTCCCGGGTGGAAGCCAAAAACATTCAGTACTTC. Translating gives CASSSRVEAKNIQYF.

The sample holds many counts of this clonotype. V gene TRBV7-2 combines with J gene TRBJ1-2; the match to TRBD1 covers 9 bases. The CDR3 covers 16 residues. The germline V gene encodes CDR1 SGHTA and CDR2 FQGNSA. The ends lost 1 base at V and 2 bases at J; junction bases unmatched: 5. This chain's CDR3 is CASSLGGQGKNYGYTF. DNA for the CDR3: TGTGCCAGCAGCTTAGGGGGACAGGGTAAAAACTATGGCTACACCTTC. Full variable domain (missing parts from reference TRBV7-2 and TRBJ1-2): GAGVSQSPSNKVTEKGKDVELRCDPISGHTALYWYRQSLGQGLEFLIYFQGNSAPDKSGLPSDRFSAERTGGSVSTLTIQRTQQEDSAVYLCASSLGGQGKNYGYTFGSGTRLTVV.

This chain joins TRBV28 and TRBJ2-5, with D possibly matching TRBD1 (5 bases). The CDR3 extends over 15 amino acids. V lost 6 bases and J lost 0, with 14 bases in between. Germline assignment: CDR1 MDHEN and CDR2 SYDVKM. The CDR3 DNA is TGTGCCAGCAGACCGACAGATAACCACCAAGAGACCCAGTACTTC. This encodes CASRPTDNHQETQYF. The variable domain in full, completed from reference TRBV28 and TRBJ2-5, reads DVKVTQSSRYLVKRTGEKVFLECVQDMDHENMFWYRQDPGLGLRLIYFSYDVKMKEKGDIPEGYSVSREKKERFSLILESASTNQTSMYLCASRPTDNHQETQYFGPGTRLLVL.

The chain combines TRBV20-1 with TRBJ2-1, with 10 bases that match TRBD2. This CDR3 comprises 14 residues. Germline CDR1 DFQATT, CDR2 SNEGSKA (reference sequence). Losses at the gene ends were 3 bases for V and 7 bases for J; bases not matched to a gene: 6. The CDR3 DNA reads TGCAGTGCTAGCATCAGCGGGAGGGGGAATGAGCAGTTCTTC. It yields the protein CSASISGRGNEQFF.

This clonotype was seen at least ten times. The chain is built from TRBV19 and TRBJ1-2; tentative D call: TRBD1 (6 bases). Trimming cost V 6 bases and J 3 bases, with 17 bases left between them. This CDR3 comprises 15 residues. The germline CDR1 and CDR2 sequences are LNHDA and SQIVND (reference sequence). Here the CDR3 DNA reads TGTGCCAGTAGCGACTCTGCGGGGGCGTACTATGGCTACACCTTC. Protein: CASSDSAGAYYGYTF. The whole variable domain, remainder taken from reference TRBV19 and TRBJ1-2, is DGGITQSPKYLFRKEGQNVTLSCEQNLNHDAMYWYRQDPGQGLRLIYYSQIVNDFQKGDIAEGYSVSREKKESFPLTVTSAQKNPTAFYLCASSDSAGAYYGYTFGSGTRLTVV.

The genes are TRBV27 and TRBJ2-5; 9 bases map to TRBD1. The CDR3 contains 15 residues. V was pared by 6 bases and J by 3 bases, with 8 bases of the junction left unmatched. Germline assignment: CDR1 MNHEY and CDR2 SMNVEV (reference sequence). Here the CDR3 reads CASREWDREKETQYF. The CDR3 coding sequence is TGTGCCAGCAGGGAATGGGACAGGGAAAAAGAGACCCAGTACTTC.

The V call is TRBV28, the J call TRBJ2-1; TRBD2 matches at 8 bases. CDR1 MDHEN and CDR2 SYDVKM come from the germline V gene. The CDR3 sequence is 16 residues long. The V and J ends lost 4 bases and 5 bases, in that order; junction bases with no gene match: 10. CDR3 in DNA: TGTGCCAGCAGTTCCACGGGCGGGGGGCCGAACAATGAGCAGTTCTTC. Protein sequence: CASSSTGGGPNNEQFF.

J is TRBJ2-7 and V is TRBV21-1; TRBD1 is the table's D call, not checked against the DNA. TRBV21-1 is classified as a pseudogene. The CDR3 has 18 amino acids. Here the CDR3 reads CASSFKAGQGKCSYEQYF. The CDR3 coding sequence is TGTGCCAGCAGCTTTAAAGCGGGACAGGGGAAGTGCTCCTACGAGCAGTACTTC.

The chain is built from TRBV3-1 and TRBJ1-1; perhaps TRBD1 as D (6 bases). V was clipped by 1 base and J by 7 bases, with 13 bases between them. Germline V gives CDR1 LGHDT, CDR2 YNNKEL (reference sequence). The CDR3 totals 14 residues. The CDR3 spells CASSQVGGAVEAFF. CDR3 coding DNA: TGTGCCAGCAGCCAAGTAGGGGGGGCCGTTGAAGCTTTCTTT.

The V and J genes are TRBV7-2 and TRBJ2-7; 9 nucleotides align to TRBD1. This CDR3 is built from 15 residues. V dropped 5 bases and J dropped 0; count of bases not matched to a gene: 5. Germline CDR1 and CDR2: SGHTA and FQGNSA. In DNA, the CDR3 is TGTGCCAGCAGCCCGGGGACAGGGCGCTCCTACGAGCAGTACTTC. Its protein product is CASSPGTGRSYEQYF.

The genes are TRBV7-2 and TRBJ2-2; D gene ambiguous. Trimming took off 4 bases at V and 6 bases at J, with 12 bases between the two ends. The CDR3 has 14 amino acids. Germline values: CDR1 SGHTA, CDR2 FQGNSA. CDR3 amino acids: CASSYSLVSGELFF. The CDR3 nucleotides read TGTGCCAGCAGCTACAGCTTGGTCTCCGGGGAGCTGTTTTTT.

V usage is TRBV10-3 and J usage is TRBJ1-2; D call uncertain. This CDR3 is built from 16 residues. Germline V lookup: CDR1 ENHRY, CDR2 SYGVKD. Trimming left V 3 bases short and J 4 bases short, with 18 bases between. CDR3 nucleotides: TGTGCCATCAGTGACTCCCGGGCCAAGAACCGCTATGGCTACACCTTC. Protein: CAISDSRAKNRYGYTF.

A few counts support this clonotype. The chain uses TRBV12-3 or TRBV12-4 and TRBJ1-1, with D perhaps matching TRBD1 (5 bases). The CDR3 extends over 14 amino acids. V dropped 3 bases and J dropped 2 bases, with 10 bases sitting between them. CDR3: CASSLTGGNTEAFF. The CDR3 DNA is TGTGCCAGCAGTTTGACGGGGGGAAACACTGAAGCTTTCTTT.

There are many counts of this clonotype. The chain combines TRBV11-2 with TRBJ2-6; 13 bases line up with TRBD2. This CDR3 spans 18 amino acids. CDR1 and CDR2 (germline): SGHAT, FQNNGV. V was clipped by 5 bases and J by 0 bases; unmatched bases: 4. CDR3: CASSRTSGGSSGANVLTF. DNA for the CDR3: TGTGCCAGCAGCCGGACTAGCGGGGGAAGCTCTGGGGCCAACGTCCTGACTTTC.

This clonotype was observed a single time. The chain links TRBV7-2 to TRBJ2-7; 10 bases align to TRBD2. The CDR3 runs to 13 residues. Germline CDR1 SGHTA, CDR2 FQGNSA. V lost 5 bases and J lost 2; bases outside the gene matches: 0. CDR3 sequence (DNA): TGTGCCAGCAGCAGCGGGAGGGCCTACGAGCAGTACTTC. Protein sequence: CASSSGRAYEQYF.

This clonotype was detected ten times or more. Here the CDR3 DNA reads TGTGCCAGCAGCGTAGTCCGAGGGGAGCTGTTTTTT. Protein product: CASSVVRGELFF. The rearrangement uses TRBV9 and TRBJ2-2; D is unclear. There are 12 residues in the CDR3. Germline loops: CDR1 SGDLS, CDR2 YYNGEE. The V and J ends lost 0 bases and 8 bases respectively, with 5 bases between them.

CDR3 amino acids: CASSLQGWELFF. CDR3 DNA sequence: TGTGCCAGCAGTTTACAGGGTTGGGAGCTGTTTTTT. The J gene is TRBJ2-2, the V gene TRBV12-3 or TRBV12-4; weak D call: TRBD1 (5 bases). The V end was cut by 2 bases, the J end by 9 bases, with 7 bases between. The CDR3 is made up of 12 amino acids.

This clonotype was recorded at least ten times. V usage is TRBV18 and J usage is TRBJ1-5; TRBD1 is a possible D gene (5 bases). Trimming took 8 bases from V and 1 from J, leaving 9 bases between them. The germline V gene encodes CDR1 KGHSH and CDR2 LQKENI. The CDR3 is 13 amino acids. CDR3 sequence reads: CASSRDSNQPQHF. The CDR3 DNA sequence: TGTGCCAGCAGCCGGGACAGCAATCAGCCCCAGCATTTT. Based on the CDR3 plus reference TRBV18 and TRBJ1-5, the full variable domain is NAGVMQNPRHLVRRRGQEARLRCSPMKGHSHVYWYRQLPEEGLKFMVYLQKENIIDESGMPKERFSAEFPKEGPSILRIQQVVRGDSAAYFCASSRDSNQPQHFGDGTRLSIL.

This clonotype has more than one count but fewer than ten. The chain uses TRBV28 and TRBJ1-5; 9 nucleotides agree with TRBD1. Germline V gene lookup returns CDR1 MDHEN and CDR2 SYDVKM. The CDR3 runs to 16 residues. The V gene end was trimmed by 2 bases and the J gene end by 5 bases; junction bases not matched to a gene: 7. The CDR3 protein is CASSLPQGAVDQPQHF. CDR3 nucleotides: TGTGCCAGCAGTTTACCACAGGGGGCCGTAGATCAGCCCCAGCATTTT.

This clonotype was observed many times. This chain uses TRBV7-8 with TRBJ2-7, with 10 bases identical to TRBD1. J was trimmed by 2 bases and V by 4 bases; bases with no gene match: 8. The CDR3 runs 16 residues. The germline V gene has CDR1 SGHVS and CDR2 FQNEAQ. The CDR3 sequence is CASSWTGGSPAYEQYF. The CDR3 DNA follows: TGTGCCAGCAGCTGGACAGGGGGTTCGCCGGCCTACGAGCAGTACTTC.

The V call is TRBV20-1, the J call TRBJ1-1; D not certain. Germline loops: CDR1 DFQATT, CDR2 SNEGSKA (reference sequence). The V end lost 6 bases, the J end lost 3 bases, and 14 bases lay between the germline ends. This CDR3 contains 13 residues. Written as DNA, the CDR3 is TGCAGTGCCCCACAGACTCTCTACACTGAAGCTTTCTTT. It specifies CSAPQTLYTEAFF.

The chain joins TRBV5-4 to TRBJ1-2; D gene ambiguous. The CDR3 contains 13 residues. With 0 bases removed from V and 1 base from J, the gap between germline ends came to 4 bases. Germline V gives CDR1 SGHNT, CDR2 YYREEE (reference sequence). DNA for the CDR3: TGTGCCAGCAGCTTGGACGGTAACTATGGCTACACCTTC. Translated, it gives CASSLDGNYGYTF.

V and J are TRBV5-6 and TRBJ2-1; no clear D gene. Germline CDR1 SGHDT, CDR2 YYEEEE. The CDR3 length is 14 residues. Trimming shortened V by 6 bases and J by 2 bases, and 12 bases separated the two germline ends. The DNA of the CDR3 is TGTGCCAGCATGCTCAAAGACCCCTACAATGAGCAGTTCTTC. It codes for CASMLKDPYNEQFF.

The table lists this clonotype with many counts. The chain has TRBV7-6 and TRBJ2-7, with a weak D call TRBD1 (6 bases). V shed 5 bases and J shed 3 bases, with 11 bases lying between them. The CDR3 extends over 13 amino acids. CDR1 and CDR2 (germline): SGHVS, FNYEAQ. CDR3 DNA: TGTGCCAGCAGCCCTAGACAGGTCTACGAGCAGTACTTC. As protein: CASSPRQVYEQYF.

This rearrangement joins TRBV20-1 to TRBJ2-5, with TRBD2 matching over 10 bases. CDR1 and CDR2 (germline): DFQATT, SNEGSKA (reference sequence). V dropped 6 bases and J dropped 2; count of bases not matched to a gene: 3. The CDR3 length is 13 residues. CDR3 DNA: TGCAGTGCGGATAGCGGGAGGCAAGAGACCCAGTACTTC. This gives the protein CSADSGRQETQYF.

The chain uses TRBV20-1 and TRBJ1-1; 7 bases match TRBD1. After removal of 6 bases from V and 4 bases from J, the junction contained 5 bases not matched to a gene. Germline assignment: CDR1 DFQATT and CDR2 SNEGSKA (reference sequence). The CDR3 is made up of 12 amino acids. The CDR3 region has the DNA TGCAGTGCACGGCCAGGGGGCACTGAAGCTTTCTTT. It specifies CSARPGGTEAFF.

There are many counts of this clonotype. This chain links TRBV10-2 with TRBJ2-1; 11 bases line up with TRBD1. CDR1 and CDR2 from the germline V gene are WSHSY and SAAADI. Losses at the gene ends were 8 bases for V and 7 bases for J; bases not matched to a gene: 4. The CDR3 contains 13 residues. Here the CDR3 reads CASLDRGQNEQFF. CDR3 DNA sequence: TGCGCCAGCCTGGACAGGGGGCAAAATGAGCAGTTCTTC.